This TCR beta chain derives from a study of T cells after posttransplantation cyclophosphamide. Controls had myeloablative marrow grafts with methotrexate and calcineurin inhibitor, sampled at 1 year. Repertoires were generated with immunoSEQ multiplex PCR, while TCRdb's copy carries only in-frame clones and drops some. The repertoire consists of roughly 21,000 clones, with around 86% occurring once and the leading ten covering more than 2%. Trimming at V came to 4 bases and at J to 2 bases, leaving 3 bases not matched to a gene. The CDR3 spans 15 residues. CDR1 and CDR2 (germline): LGHNA, YSLEER. Notes on the study in general: Donor-recipient repertoire similarity was low at 1-2 months, rising over year one. Recipient CMV seropositivity and CMV reactivation strongly tracked TRB clonality. Tissue-infiltrating T cells from skin or gut overlapped little with blood T cells.

As concerns this clone: The antigen remains unidentified.

The chain joins TRBV4-3 to TRBJ2-1; TRBD1 matches at 9 bases. Sample: PBMCs, taken around 53 weeks after allogeneic stem cell transplant with calcineurin inhibitor and methotrexate. The sequence was obtained from a female patient in her 30s who received an allogeneic stem cell transplant from an unrelated donor, was CMV-positive, and had acute and chronic GVHD. Some T cells may possibly be graft donor cells. The CDR3: CASSPRTGAYNEQFF. Here the CDR3 DNA reads TGCGCCAGCAGCCCTCGGACAGGGGCCTACAATGAGCAGTTCTTC.